Detailed here is one TCR beta chain. Its antigen is unknown. No much larger clonotype is one base removed from it; base qualities were not supplied. The sample is drawn from a study of shared clonotypes between healthy human individuals (dated by TCRdb to the early 2020s). Study-wide context: The cohort comprised a couple of women and three men aged 18 to 49 years. Between about 0.94 and 8.9 billion PBMCs per donor were obtained by leukapheresis. For each donor, CD4 naive and CD4 memory were each run on three plates, CD8 naive on two plates, and CD8 memory on one plate. The study deeply sequenced blood TCR repertoires of about 5 healthy adults to estimate repertoire size and the extent of clonotype sharing between individuals. To increase sequencing depth and limit assay-specific biases, different laboratories used diverse techniques to prepare libraries and sequence TCR repertoires.

Study-level results and caveats: Pairwise subsampling indicated that sequencing depth was expected to affect the degree of clonotype sharing among donors. Larger estimated clonotype richness was generally found for naive subsets than for memory subsets. The small number of donors limited the genetic and exposure-history diversity represented. Only blood was sampled, and tissue TCR repertoires likely differ from those in blood. Rarefaction of sorted-subset datasets indicated incomplete sequencing despite the large sequencing depth. Sharing across a few donors was observed for about 4.8% of naive CD4, over 3% of naive CD8, over 2% of memory CD4, and around 0.44% of memory CD8 clonotypes. Higher generation probabilities were observed for clonotypes shared by all four sorted-subset donors than for non-shared clonotypes.

TCR CDR3 regions were amplified from genomic DNA by multiplex PCR using the deep immunoSEQ assay. Extracted genomic DNA from each cell subset was distributed evenly across all wells of several immunoSEQ 96-well plates, and each plate was treated as a replicate. For sorted subsets, 200 to 250 ng genomic DNA, equal to about 30,000 T cell genomes, was loaded into each replicate PCR. Purified libraries were quantified with a Qubit 3.0 fluorometer, sized on a Bioanalyzer 2100, and re-quantified with the KAPA Library Quantification kit. Every immunoSEQ 96-well plate was sequenced on a separate single-read 150-cycle Illumina NextSeq 550 flow cell. The published analysis was carried out like this. Because the immunoSEQ output held only junctional sequences and lacked quality scores, the filtering could not match the filtering applied to full-length reads. Sequences were annotated with PyIR, a Python wrapper for IgBLAST v1.9, using IMGT germline references to assign V/J genes and CDR3. Reads were removed for weak V/J assignments (E-value above 1e-6), missing CDR3, stop codons, out-of-frame junctions, or ambiguous translated residues. V3J clonotypes were defined by identical inferred V gene, J gene, and CDR3 amino acid sequence. To compute the percentage overlap between repertoires, the number of shared unique clonotypes was divided by the size of the smaller repertoire. Three approaches were used to assess repertoire richness: RTK rarefaction, the Chao1 estimator, and Recon v2.1 estimates of unobserved clonotypes. Generation probabilities were computed with OLGA for all TCRbeta clonotypes obtained by the gDNA method from four donors. TCRdb re-hosts the immuneACCESS table, in-frame sequences only. Its copies lack some clones; in the studies checked, an unresolved V gene accounts for under half of them, and the cause for the rest is not known. V and J calls and clone size are as listed in that table; D and trimming were resolved from the DNA. This sample has 1,400,000 or so clones in its table, and approximately 98.5% of those were observed once. Of the sample, roughly 0.35% falls within the top ten clones.

The CDR3 runs 16 residues from the cysteine to the phenylalanine. Only the CDR3 DNA stays, 48 bases, in frame from base 1. CDR1 and CDR2, looked up from the germline V gene (reference sequence), are LNHNV and YYDKDF. V loses 0 bases of germline sequence and J loses 5 bases, and the interval between the two ends is 14 bases. Healthy HIV-negative adults with no recently reported acute infections or vaccinations were included as donors. Only Caucasian adults living in Nashville, Tennessee, USA were represented among the donors. CD4+ T cells were enriched by magnetic negative selection; naive cells were then positively selected on CD45RA, and the negative fraction formed the memory subset. Blood was obtained by leukapheresis, after which PBMCs were separated by Ficoll-Histopaque density gradient centrifugation and cryopreserved in liquid nitrogen vapor phase. Analytical flow cytometry was used to check the purity and quantity of each magnetically sorted T cell population. Genomic DNA was isolated from each sorted fraction and quantified by UV absorbance on a Nanodrop 2000c.

The receptor comes from a man between 25 and 39 years old in good health. The source material was naive CD4+ T cells sorted from blood. This specimen's cell subset or site label, interpreted: CD45RA+ positively selected. The sequence is built from TRBV15 and TRBJ1-5; the D gene is perhaps TRBD1, on 5 matching bases. Here the CDR3 is given as CATSRDDGGVHQPQHF. The DNA is TGTGCCACCAGCAGAGACGACGGGGGAGTTCATCAGCCCCAGCATTTT.